Below, 28 T cell receptor beta chains from the same sample are listed, as sequenced in a study of cytomegalovirus exposure and HLA in healthy donors. PCR used 60 Vbeta primers and 13 Jbeta primers. The repertoire was sequenced with immunoSEQ multiplex PCR; TCRdb's copy has only in-frame clones and lacks some. The sample has 95,000 to 150,000 clones, about three quarters seen once. The sample comprised PBMCs. The origin of the receptors is a man in his forties or fifties in good health and CMV-seronegative.

The chain recombines TRBV7-7 with TRBJ2-2; the match to TRBD1 covers 7 bases. The V gene end was trimmed by 1 base and the J gene end by 3 bases; junction bases not matched to a gene: 2. This CDR3 region has 15 residues. CDR1 and CDR2 (germline): SSHAT, FNYEAQ (reference sequence). The CDR3 here is CASSLGQGDTGELFF. CDR3 nucleotide sequence: TGTGCCAGCAGCTTAGGACAGGGAGACACCGGGGAGCTGTTTTTT.

This clone was detected once. The V gene is TRBV18, the J gene TRBJ2-5, with 8 bases aligning to TRBD2. CDR1 is KGHSH and CDR2 is LQKENI in the germline V gene. Trimming took 0 bases from V and 1 from J; bases not matched to a gene: 4. CDR3 length: 16 residues. The CDR3, as DNA: TGTGCCAGCTCACCACCTAGCGGGGACCCCCAAGAGACCCAGTACTTC. It is translated as CASSPPSGDPQETQYF.

This sequence joins TRBV9 and TRBJ1-4; 8 nucleotides match TRBD1. The CDR3 length is 14 residues. V lost 6 bases, J lost 3 bases, and 4 bases stayed unmatched. CDR1 SGDLS and CDR2 YYNGEE come from the germline V gene. The CDR3 DNA sequence: TGTGCCAGCAACAGGGGGTCGGCTAATGAAAAACTGTTTTTT. This encodes CASNRGSANEKLFF.

The chain recombines TRBV5-1 with TRBJ1-1; possibly TRBD1 for D (5 bases). The germline CDR1 and CDR2 sequences are SGHRS and YFSETQ. The CDR3 contains 17 residues. V was trimmed by 4 bases and J by 0 bases, leaving 19 bases between them. CDR3 sequence reads: CASSTGLVSTMNTEAFF. The CDR3 DNA reads TGCGCCAGCAGCACAGGATTGGTATCGACAATGAACACTGAAGCTTTCTTT.

With respect to this clone: Germline and junction disagree at one end, which may indicate a read error. This chain links TRBV7-9 with TRBJ2-1, with 7 bases identical to TRBD1. There are 18 residues in the CDR3. Germline V gene lookup returns CDR1 SEHNR and CDR2 FQNEAQ (reference sequence). CDR3 protein: CSSSLRVHEGQLNNEQFF. The CDR3 region has the DNA TGTTCCAGCAGTTTACGGGTTCATGAGGGACAGCTCAACAATGAGCAGTTCTTC.

The chain carries TRBV19 and TRBJ2-1, with D perhaps TRBD2 (6 bases). Germline CDR1 and CDR2: LNHDA and SQIVND (reference sequence). The CDR3 length is 16 residues. The V end was cut by 4 bases, the J end by 6 bases, with 19 bases between. CDR3 DNA: TGTGCCAGTAGTAAACAAACTAGCCCCTCAGGCAATGAGCAGTTCTTC. Translating gives CASSKQTSPSGNEQFF.

The chain's CDR3 is CASSLERGAEAFF. The DNA for the CDR3 is TGTGCCAGCAGCTTAGAACGGGGGGCTGAAGCTTTCTTT. The chain couples TRBV7-2 to TRBJ1-1; perhaps TRBD1 as D (5 bases). Trimming removed 1 base from V and 6 bases from J, with 9 bases in between. The CDR3 has 13 amino acids. CDR1 is SGHTA, CDR2 FQGNSA, per germline. The full variable domain, with the rest looked up from reference TRBV7-2 and TRBJ1-1, is GAGVSQSPSNKVTEKGKDVELRCDPISGHTALYWYRQSLGQGLEFLIYFQGNSAPDKSGLPSDRFSAERTGGSVSTLTIQRTQQEDSAVYLCASSLERGAEAFFGQGTRLTVV.

The V and J genes are TRBV10-3 and TRBJ1-1, with D possibly being TRBD1 (6 bases). Germline V gene data show CDR1 as ENHRY and CDR2 as SYGVKD. V lost 2 bases to trimming and J lost 5 bases, with 18 bases between them. The CDR3 has 16 residues. CDR3 in amino acids: CAISEAGTRYETEAFF. CDR3 in DNA: TGTGCCATCAGTGAGGCAGGGACAAGGTACGAGACTGAAGCTTTCTTT.

Of note for this clone: At one end the junction does not follow the germline gene, possibly because of a read error. The V gene is TRBV7-9, the J gene TRBJ1-1; D might be TRBD1 (6 bases). Looked up from germline, CDR1 is SEHNR and CDR2 is FQNEAQ (reference sequence). The CDR3 totals 14 residues. CDR3: CSSSSSGEPTEAFF. The DNA of the CDR3 is TGTTCCAGCAGCTCCTCAGGGGAGCCCACTGAAGCTTTCTTT.

This clone was counted a few times. The chain has TRBV7-9 and TRBJ1-6; 10 bases line up with TRBD1. The CDR3 contains 15 residues. Germline V lookup: CDR1 SEHNR, CDR2 FQNEAQ (reference sequence). J lost 5 bases, V lost 5 bases, and 3 bases had no gene match. DNA for the CDR3: TGTGCCAGCAGCGAAGGGACAGGGGATAATTCACCCCTCCACTTT. It encodes CASSEGTGDNSPLHF.

This chain joins TRBV6-5 and TRBJ1-3; D is possibly TRBD1 (5 bases). Trimming stripped 0 bases from V and 3 bases from J, with 9 bases between. CDR3 size: 15 residues. Germline CDR1 is MNHEY and CDR2 is SVGAGI. CDR3 loop: CASSYSGRGGNTIYF. The CDR3, as DNA: TGTGCCAGCAGTTACTCCGGTAGGGGTGGAAACACCATATATTTT.

This chain joins TRBV9 and TRBJ1-3, with 7 bases fitting TRBD1. J gave up 0 bases and V 3 bases, and 3 bases lay outside the gene matches. This CDR3 region has 15 residues. From germline, CDR1 is SGDLS and CDR2 YYNGEE. As DNA, the CDR3 is TGTGCCAGCAGCGGGACAGGCCTCTCTGGAAACACCATATATTTT. It translates to CASSGTGLSGNTIYF.

V usage is TRBV11-2 and J usage is TRBJ2-1, with 9 nucleotides matching TRBD2. After removal of 1 base from V and 8 bases from J, the junction contained 6 bases not matched to a gene. The CDR3 sequence is 15 residues long. The germline CDR1 and CDR2 sequences are SGHAT and FQNNGV. The CDR3 DNA follows: TGTGCCAGCAGCTTAGGCGGGGGGGCCGTTCATGAGCAGTTCTTC. Residues: CASSLGGGAVHEQFF. The full variable domain, with the rest looked up from reference TRBV11-2 and TRBJ2-1, is EAGVAQSPRYKIIEKRQSVAFWCNPISGHATLYWYQQILGQGPKLLIQFQNNGVVDDSQLPKDRFSAERLKGVDSTLKIQPAKLEDSAVYLCASSLGGGAVHEQFFGPGTRLTVL.

This clone was observed a single time. This chain links TRBV14 with TRBJ2-3, with 8 bases aligning to TRBD2. The CDR3 runs to 17 residues. V trimming: 0 bases; J trimming: 5 bases; junction bases outside the gene matches: 10. CDR1 is SGHDN and CDR2 is FVKESK in the germline V gene. CDR3 in amino acids: CASSQDRTGGRIDTQYF. CDR3 DNA: TGTGCCAGCAGCCAAGATAGGACGGGGGGGCGTATAGATACGCAGTATTTT.

This chain uses TRBV13 with TRBJ2-7; 7 nucleotides match TRBD1. The V segment lost 0 bases and the J segment 5 bases; nucleotides outside the gene matches: 4. The length of the CDR3 is 14 residues. The germline CDR1 and CDR2 sequences are PRHDT and FYEKMQ (reference sequence). In nucleotides, the CDR3 is TGTGCCAGCAGCTTAGGGACAGGGTATCACGAGCAGTACTTC. Translated: CASSLGTGYHEQYF.

The J gene is TRBJ1-3, the V gene TRBV5-1; D is unclear. Trimming cost V 3 bases and J 2 bases, with 15 bases left between them. Germline V CDR1 and CDR2: SGHRS, YFSETQ. The CDR3 extends over 16 amino acids. This CDR3 is CASSSAGRSAGNTIYF. The CDR3 DNA reads as TGCGCCAGCAGCTCTGCTGGCAGGTCCGCTGGAAACACCATATATTTT.

This clone was detected only once. The rearrangement links TRBV7-3 to TRBJ2-5; 10 bases fit TRBD2. This CDR3 contains 15 residues. CDR1 is SGHTA and CDR2 is FQGTGA in the germline V gene. V lost 5 bases, J lost 0 bases, and 3 bases stayed unmatched. The CDR3 sequence: CASSPGLAYQETQYF. The CDR3 region has the DNA TGTGCCAGCAGCCCGGGACTAGCGTACCAAGAGACCCAGTACTTC.

The rearrangement uses TRBV6-1 and TRBJ2-4; 7 bases match TRBD1. The CDR3 spans 12 residues. Germline values: CDR1 MNHNS, CDR2 SASEGT. Trimming at V came to 4 bases and at J to 8 bases, leaving 2 bases not matched to a gene. This CDR3 reads CASSGDSHIQYF. The CDR3 DNA follows: TGTGCCAGCAGTGGGGACAGTCACATTCAGTACTTC.

The chain recombines TRBV18 with TRBJ1-6, with D unclear. The ends were cut back, 1 base at V and 5 bases at J, with 12 bases in the middle. The CDR3 runs to 16 residues. Per the germline V gene, CDR1 is KGHSH and CDR2 is LQKENI. The CDR3, as DNA: TGTGCCAGCTCACCACAGCGGGCCCGCGATAATTCACCCCTCCACTTT. This sequence encodes CASSPQRARDNSPLHF.

The chain is built from TRBV6-6 and TRBJ2-4, with D unresolved. The CDR3 is 13 residues long. Deletions cut 5 bases from V and 6 bases from J, with 11 bases between. The V gene's germline CDR1 is MNHNY and CDR2 SVGAGI (reference sequence). DNA for the CDR3: TGTGCCAGCAGTGTGCAGGTTGGAAACATTCAGTACTTC. Residues: CASSVQVGNIQYF.

The table lists this clone with a count of one. The chain links TRBV30 to TRBJ1-2; D remains unclear. The ends were cut back, 1 base at V and 5 bases at J, with 11 bases in the middle. Germline CDR1 and CDR2: GTSNPN and SVGIG (reference sequence). CDR3 length equals 13 residues. The CDR3 loop is CAWSGGRIYGYTF. CDR3 sequence (DNA): TGTGCCTGGAGTGGAGGCCGGATATATGGCTACACCTTC.

This rearrangement joins TRBV2 to TRBJ1-6; weak D call: TRBD1 (6 bases). The CDR3 has 14 residues. Deletions cut 7 bases from V and 9 bases from J, with 16 bases between. Germline V gene lookup returns CDR1 SNHLY and CDR2 FYNNEI. CDR3 nucleotide sequence: TGTGCCAGCACCCGGGGGGGGGCAGGTTCACCCCTCCACTTT. It specifies CASTRGGAGSPLHF.

CDR3 loop: CASSFRDSPFDEQYF. The CDR3 region has the DNA TGTGCCAGCAGCTTTAGGGACTCTCCTTTCGACGAGCAGTACTTC. This rearrangement joins TRBV7-9 to TRBJ2-7; D possibly corresponds to TRBD2 (6 bases). The V gene lost 3 bases and the J gene lost 5 bases, with 17 bases spanning the gap. Per the germline V gene, CDR1 is SEHNR and CDR2 is FQNEAQ (reference sequence). The CDR3 spans 15 residues.

V is TRBV2 and J is TRBJ2-2; 9 nucleotides match TRBD1. With 9 bases clipped from V and 5 bases from J, the junction kept 7 bases outside the gene matches. Germline values: CDR1 SNHLY, CDR2 FYNNEI. CDR3 length: 14 amino acids. CDR3: CARTGGARTGELFF. In DNA, the CDR3 is TGTGCCAGAACAGGGGGCGCACGGACCGGGGAGCTGTTTTTT.

This clone was counted once. The chain uses TRBV28 and TRBJ1-3, with TRBD1 identical over 8 bases. The CDR3 sequence is 14 residues long. Germline-derived CDR1 and CDR2 are MDHEN and SYDVKM. Unmatched junction bases numbered 2, after V lost 5 bases and J lost 2 bases. Here the CDR3 reads CASSPGGPGNTIYF. As DNA, the CDR3 is TGTGCCAGCAGTCCAGGGGGCCCTGGAAACACCATATATTTT.

The rearrangement joins TRBV9 to TRBJ2-7; 9 bases match TRBD1. CDR1 is SGDLS, CDR2 YYNGEE, per germline. V was clipped by 5 bases and J by 2 bases; unmatched bases: 5. The CDR3 is 14 residues long. The chain's CDR3 is CASSPGQGAYEQYF. The CDR3 nucleotides read TGTGCCAGCAGTCCGGGACAGGGAGCCTACGAGCAGTACTTC.

This clone has a single count. The chain combines TRBV27 with TRBJ2-3; 12 bases fit TRBD1. The CDR3 contains 15 residues. The V segment lost 6 bases and the J segment 5 bases; nucleotides outside the gene matches: 6. Germline lookup yields CDR1 MNHEY and CDR2 SMNVEV (reference sequence). CDR3 sequence (DNA): TGTGCCAGCAGGTCAGGGACAGGGGGCATAGATACGCAGTATTTT. This encodes CASRSGTGGIDTQYF.

The genes are TRBV6-5 and TRBJ1-2, with a tentative D call TRBD1 (6 bases). This CDR3 region has 12 residues. Germline assignment: CDR1 MNHEY and CDR2 SVGAGI. Trimming cost V 6 bases and J 4 bases, with 9 bases left between them. The CDR3 is CASRPQGYGYTF. As DNA, the CDR3 is TGTGCCAGCAGACCACAGGGCTATGGCTACACCTTC.